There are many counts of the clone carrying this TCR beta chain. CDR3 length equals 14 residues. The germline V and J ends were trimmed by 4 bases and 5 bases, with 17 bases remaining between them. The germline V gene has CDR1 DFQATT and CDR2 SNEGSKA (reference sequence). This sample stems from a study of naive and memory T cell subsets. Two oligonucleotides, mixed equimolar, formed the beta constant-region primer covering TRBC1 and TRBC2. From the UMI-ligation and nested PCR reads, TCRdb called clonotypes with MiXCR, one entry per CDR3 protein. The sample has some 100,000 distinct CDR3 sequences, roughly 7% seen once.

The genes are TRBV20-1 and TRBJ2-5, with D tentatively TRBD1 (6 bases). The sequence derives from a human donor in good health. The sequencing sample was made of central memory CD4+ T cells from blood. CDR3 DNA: TGCAGTGCTATAGGGGGACACGCGGCGGAGACCCAGTACTTC. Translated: CSAIGGHAAETQYF.